Many counts were recorded for the clone carrying this T cell receptor beta chain. Antigen: not known. The CDR3 has 13 residues. V lost 1 base and J 4 bases, leaving 7 bases between the germline ends. In germline, CDR1 is SEHNR, CDR2 FQNEAQ (reference sequence). These data belong to a study of human T cells and chemical hapten exposure. Study overall: Across samples, TCR yields varied, mostly owing to small differences in pooled library volumes.

The library tagged individual cDNA molecules with unique molecular identifiers. Original handling: The median was around 89,000 TCRs per sample, ranging 23,224 to 690,600. A single record per CDR3 protein comes from TCRdb applying MiXCR to the RACE reads. In this record, the V and J calls reflect TCRdb's handling and not the investigators' own analysis. The profile shows fewer than 85,000 distinct CDR3 sequences, over 7% of them singletons. Findings of the study overall: Counts of TCRs above 1 in 1000 frequency stayed unchanged with DPC sensitization.

Time point here: healthy volunteer bleed at 6 weeks. Unfractionated whole blood served as the source for total RNA extraction. Sequencing was carried out using whole blood. This clonotype was obtained from a male donor in good health. Some clones in this sample may be carry-over from other donors' samples. This rearrangement joins TRBV7-9 to TRBJ1-2; D uncertain. The CDR3 region has the DNA TGTGCCAGCAGCTTAGGGACTGCCTATGGCTACACCTTC. Protein sequence: CASSLGTAYGYTF.